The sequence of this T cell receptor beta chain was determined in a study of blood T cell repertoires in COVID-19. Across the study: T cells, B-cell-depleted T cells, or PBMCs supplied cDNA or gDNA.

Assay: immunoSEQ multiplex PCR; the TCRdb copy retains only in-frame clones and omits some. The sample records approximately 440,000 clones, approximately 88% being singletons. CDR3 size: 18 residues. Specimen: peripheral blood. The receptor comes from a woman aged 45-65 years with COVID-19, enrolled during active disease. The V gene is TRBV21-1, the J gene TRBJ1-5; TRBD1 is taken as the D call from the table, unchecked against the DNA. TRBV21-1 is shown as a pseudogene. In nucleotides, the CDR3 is TGTGCCAGCAGCAAAGCAGGTGGGGACAGGGGTAGCAATCAGCCCCAGCATTTT. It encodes CASSKAGGDRGSNQPQHF.